The entry that follows covers one T cell receptor beta chain sequence. The V gene lost 2 bases and the J gene lost 3 bases, with 10 bases spanning the gap. Germline V gives CDR1 SGHAT, CDR2 FQNNGV. This CDR3 is 15 amino acids long. The table came from immunoSEQ multiplex PCR; TCRdb's copy has only in-frame clones and leaves some out. The sample holds about 500,000 clones, roughly nine tenths seen once. The sample is drawn from a study of Ad26.COV2.S vaccination and SARS-CoV-2 variants. Across the whole study: Intramuscularly, Ad26.COV2.S was given either once or twice, 56 days apart.

Treatment noted: roughly 20 received Ad26.COV2.S at low or high dose, single or two shots; about 5 received placebo; per-sample allocation not given. Sample collection was performed on day 63 after the first vaccine or placebo injection. Its platform was an Ad26 vector, and its expressed antigen was Wuhan-strain SARS-CoV-2 spike. V is TRBV11-2 and J is TRBJ1-4; no firm D call. The specimen was peripheral blood, collected in a trial of Ad26.COV2.S vaccine versus placebo. The source of this sequence is a person between 18 and 65 years old who received the Ad26.COV2.S COVID-19 vaccine or a placebo. The CDR3 sequence is CASSLTYGSNEKLFF. DNA of the CDR3: TGTGCCAGCAGCTTAACTTATGGGTCTAATGAAAAACTGTTTTTT.